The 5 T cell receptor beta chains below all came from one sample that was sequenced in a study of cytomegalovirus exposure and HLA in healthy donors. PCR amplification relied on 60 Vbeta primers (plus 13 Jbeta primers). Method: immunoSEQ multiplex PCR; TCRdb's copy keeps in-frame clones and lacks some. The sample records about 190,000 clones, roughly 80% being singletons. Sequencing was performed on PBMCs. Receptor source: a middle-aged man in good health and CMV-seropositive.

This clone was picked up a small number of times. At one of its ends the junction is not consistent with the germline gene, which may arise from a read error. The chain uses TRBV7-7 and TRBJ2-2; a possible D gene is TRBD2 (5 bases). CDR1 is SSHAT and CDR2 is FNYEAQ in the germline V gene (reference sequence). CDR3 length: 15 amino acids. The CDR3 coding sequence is TGTGCTAGCAGCTTAGGAGGCACTAGGCACGGGGAGCTGTTTTTT. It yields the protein CASSLGGTRHGELFF.

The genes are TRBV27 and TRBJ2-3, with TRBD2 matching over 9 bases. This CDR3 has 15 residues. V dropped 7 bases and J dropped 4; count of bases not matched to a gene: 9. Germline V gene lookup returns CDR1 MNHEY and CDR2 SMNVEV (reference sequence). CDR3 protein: CASTDGKRGADTQYF. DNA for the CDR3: TGTGCCAGCACCGATGGGAAGCGGGGGGCAGATACGCAGTATTTT.

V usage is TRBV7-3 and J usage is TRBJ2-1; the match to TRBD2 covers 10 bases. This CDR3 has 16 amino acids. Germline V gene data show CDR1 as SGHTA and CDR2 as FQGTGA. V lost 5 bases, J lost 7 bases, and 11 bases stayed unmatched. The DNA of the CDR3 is TGTGCCAGCAGCCAATCGGCTAGCGGGGGCCCTAATGAGCAGTTCTTC. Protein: CASSQSASGGPNEQFF.

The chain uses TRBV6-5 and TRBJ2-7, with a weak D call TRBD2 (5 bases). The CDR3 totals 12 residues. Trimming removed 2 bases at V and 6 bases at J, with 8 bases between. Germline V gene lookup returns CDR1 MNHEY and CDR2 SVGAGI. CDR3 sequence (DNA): TGTGCCAGCAGTTACAATGAGGGCGAGCAGTACTTC. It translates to CASSYNEGEQYF.

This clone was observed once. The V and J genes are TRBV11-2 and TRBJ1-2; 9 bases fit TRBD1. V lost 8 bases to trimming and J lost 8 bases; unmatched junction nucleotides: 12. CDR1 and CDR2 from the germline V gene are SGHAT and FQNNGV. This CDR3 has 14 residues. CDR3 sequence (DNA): TGTGCCAGCGTCATTACAGGGGGCCGAGGAGGCTACACCTTC. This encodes CASVITGGRGGYTF.